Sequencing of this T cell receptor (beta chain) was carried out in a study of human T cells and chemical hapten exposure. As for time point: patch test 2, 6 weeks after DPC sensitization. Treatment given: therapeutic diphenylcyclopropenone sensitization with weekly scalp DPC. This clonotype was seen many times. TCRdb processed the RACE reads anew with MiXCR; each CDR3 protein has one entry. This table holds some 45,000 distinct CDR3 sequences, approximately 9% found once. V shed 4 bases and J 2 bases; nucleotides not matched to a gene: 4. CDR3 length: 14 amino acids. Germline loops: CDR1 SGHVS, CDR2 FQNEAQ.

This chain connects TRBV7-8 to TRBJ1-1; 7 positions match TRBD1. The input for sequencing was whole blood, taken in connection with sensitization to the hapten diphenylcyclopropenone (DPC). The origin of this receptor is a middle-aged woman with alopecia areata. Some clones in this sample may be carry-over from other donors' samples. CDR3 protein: CASSSRTGNTEAFF. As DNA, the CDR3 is TGTGCCAGCAGCTCCAGGACAGGAAACACTGAAGCTTTCTTT.